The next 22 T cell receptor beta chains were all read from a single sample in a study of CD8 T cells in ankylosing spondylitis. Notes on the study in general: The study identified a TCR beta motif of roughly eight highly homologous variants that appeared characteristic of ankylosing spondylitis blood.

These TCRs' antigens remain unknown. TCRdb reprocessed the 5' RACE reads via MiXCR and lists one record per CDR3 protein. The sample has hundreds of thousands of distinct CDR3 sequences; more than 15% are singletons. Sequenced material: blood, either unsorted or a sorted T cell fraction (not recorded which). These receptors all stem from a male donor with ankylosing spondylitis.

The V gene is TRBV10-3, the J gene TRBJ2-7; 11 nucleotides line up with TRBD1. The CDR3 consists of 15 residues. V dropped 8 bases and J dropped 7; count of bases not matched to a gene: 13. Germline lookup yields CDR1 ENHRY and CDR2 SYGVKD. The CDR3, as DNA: TGTGCCATCGCTCTATCGGGACAGGGGGTATGGGAGCAGTACTTC. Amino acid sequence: CAIALSGQGVWEQYF.

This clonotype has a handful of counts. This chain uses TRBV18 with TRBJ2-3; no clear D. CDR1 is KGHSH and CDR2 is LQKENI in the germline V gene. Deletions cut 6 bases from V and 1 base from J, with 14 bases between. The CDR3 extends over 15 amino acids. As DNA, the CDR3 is TGTGCCAGCTCCCACAACCCCCGAGGCACAGATACGCAGTATTTT. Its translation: CASSHNPRGTDTQYF.

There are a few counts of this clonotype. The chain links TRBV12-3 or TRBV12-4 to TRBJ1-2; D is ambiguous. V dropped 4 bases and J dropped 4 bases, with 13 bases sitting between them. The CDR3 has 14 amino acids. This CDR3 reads CASSSRRRTYGYTF. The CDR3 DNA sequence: TGTGCCAGCAGTTCCAGGAGGAGGACCTATGGCTACACCTTC.

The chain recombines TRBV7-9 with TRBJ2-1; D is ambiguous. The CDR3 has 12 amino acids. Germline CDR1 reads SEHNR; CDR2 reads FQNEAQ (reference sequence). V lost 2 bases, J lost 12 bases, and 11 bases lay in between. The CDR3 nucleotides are TGTGCCAGCAGCTTACTAGGTCATGGGCAGTTCTTC. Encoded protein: CASSLLGHGQFF.

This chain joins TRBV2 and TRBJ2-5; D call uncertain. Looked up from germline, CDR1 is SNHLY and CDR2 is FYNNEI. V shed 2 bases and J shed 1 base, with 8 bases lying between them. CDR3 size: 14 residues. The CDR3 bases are TGTGCCAGCAGTGAATTTACCATCCAAGAGACCCAGTACTTC. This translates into CASSEFTIQETQYF.

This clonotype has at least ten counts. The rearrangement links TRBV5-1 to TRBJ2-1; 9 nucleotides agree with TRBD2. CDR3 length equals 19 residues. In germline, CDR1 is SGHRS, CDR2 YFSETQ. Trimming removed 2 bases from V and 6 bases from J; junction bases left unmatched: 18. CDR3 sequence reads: CASSLLLASGKRRFNEQFF. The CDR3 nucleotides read TGCGCCAGCAGCTTATTATTGGCTAGCGGGAAACGGAGGTTCAATGAGCAGTTCTTC.

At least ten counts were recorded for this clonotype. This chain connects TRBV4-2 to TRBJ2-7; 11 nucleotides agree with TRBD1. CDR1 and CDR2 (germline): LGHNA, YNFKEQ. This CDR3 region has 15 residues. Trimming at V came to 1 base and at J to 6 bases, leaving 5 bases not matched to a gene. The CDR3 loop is CASSQVRDRGSEQYF. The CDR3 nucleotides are TGTGCCAGCAGCCAAGTCCGGGACAGGGGGAGCGAGCAGTACTTC.

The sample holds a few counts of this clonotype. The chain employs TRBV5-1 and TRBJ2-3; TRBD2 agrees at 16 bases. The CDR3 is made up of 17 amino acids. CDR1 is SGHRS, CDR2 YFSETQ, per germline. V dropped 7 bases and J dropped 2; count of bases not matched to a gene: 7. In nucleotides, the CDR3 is TGCGCCAGCTTCGCCGGGACTAGCGGGGGGGCCACAGATACGCAGTATTTT. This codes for CASFAGTSGGATDTQYF.

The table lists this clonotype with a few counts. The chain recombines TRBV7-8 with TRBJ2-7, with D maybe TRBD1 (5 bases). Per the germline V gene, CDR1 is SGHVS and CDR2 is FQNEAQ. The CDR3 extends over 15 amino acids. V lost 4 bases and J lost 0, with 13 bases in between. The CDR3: CASSSPPTGSYEQYF. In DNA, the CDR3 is TGTGCCAGCAGCTCCCCGCCCACAGGCTCCTACGAGCAGTACTTC.

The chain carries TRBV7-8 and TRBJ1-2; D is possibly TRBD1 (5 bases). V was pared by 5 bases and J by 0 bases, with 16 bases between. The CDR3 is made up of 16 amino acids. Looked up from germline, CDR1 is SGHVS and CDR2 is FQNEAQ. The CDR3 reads CASSPRLGQTNYGYTF. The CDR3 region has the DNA TGTGCCAGCAGCCCGCGGTTGGGGCAGACTAACTATGGCTACACCTTC. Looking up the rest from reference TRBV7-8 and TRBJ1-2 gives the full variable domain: GAGVSQSPRYKVAKRGQDVALRCDPISGHVSLFWYQQALGQGPEFLTYFQNEAQLDKSGLPSDRFFAERPEGSVSTLKIQRTQQEDSAVYLCASSPRLGQTNYGYTFGSGTRLTVV.

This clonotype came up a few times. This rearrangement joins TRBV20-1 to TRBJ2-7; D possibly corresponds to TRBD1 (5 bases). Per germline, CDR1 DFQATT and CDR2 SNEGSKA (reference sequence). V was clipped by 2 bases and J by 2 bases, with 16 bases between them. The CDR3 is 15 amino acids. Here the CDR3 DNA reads TGCAGTGCTAGATCAGGGTCCGGGTTTACCTACGAGCAGTACTTC. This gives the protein CSARSGSGFTYEQYF.

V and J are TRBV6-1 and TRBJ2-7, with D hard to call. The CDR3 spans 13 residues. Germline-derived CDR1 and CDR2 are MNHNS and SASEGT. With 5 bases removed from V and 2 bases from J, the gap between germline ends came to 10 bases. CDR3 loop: CASSPGPTYEQYF. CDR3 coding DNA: TGTGCCAGCAGTCCCGGGCCCACCTACGAGCAGTACTTC.

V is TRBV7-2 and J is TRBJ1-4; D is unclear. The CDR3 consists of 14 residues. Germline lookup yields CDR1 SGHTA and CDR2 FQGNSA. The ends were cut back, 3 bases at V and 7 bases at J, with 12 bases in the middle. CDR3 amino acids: CASSLRGRSEKLFF. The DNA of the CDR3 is TGTGCCAGCAGCTTGAGAGGGCGGAGTGAAAAACTGTTTTTT.

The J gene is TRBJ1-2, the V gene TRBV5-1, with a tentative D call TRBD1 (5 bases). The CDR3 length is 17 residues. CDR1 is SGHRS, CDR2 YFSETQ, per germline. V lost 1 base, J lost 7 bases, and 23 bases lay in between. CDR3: CASSLSVGPQQTTGYTF. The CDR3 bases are TGCGCCAGCAGCTTGAGTGTGGGGCCTCAGCAGACTACTGGCTACACCTTC.

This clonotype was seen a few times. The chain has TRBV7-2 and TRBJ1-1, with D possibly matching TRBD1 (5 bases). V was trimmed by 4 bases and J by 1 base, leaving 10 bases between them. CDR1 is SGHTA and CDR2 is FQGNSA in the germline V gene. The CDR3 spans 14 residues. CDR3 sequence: CASSSSRGNTEAFF. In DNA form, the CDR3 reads TGTGCCAGCAGCTCCTCGAGGGGGAACACTGAAGCTTTCTTT.

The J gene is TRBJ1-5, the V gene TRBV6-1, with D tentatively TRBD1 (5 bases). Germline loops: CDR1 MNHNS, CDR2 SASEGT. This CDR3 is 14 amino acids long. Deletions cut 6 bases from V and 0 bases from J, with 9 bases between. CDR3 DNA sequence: TGTGCCAGCAGGCAGGGCTATAGCAATCAGCCCCAGCATTTT. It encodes CASRQGYSNQPQHF.

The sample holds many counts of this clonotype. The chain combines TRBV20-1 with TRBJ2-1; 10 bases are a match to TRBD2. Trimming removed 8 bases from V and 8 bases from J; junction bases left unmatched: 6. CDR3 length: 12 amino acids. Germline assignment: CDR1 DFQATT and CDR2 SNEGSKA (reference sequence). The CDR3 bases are TGCAGTCGGCTAGCGGGAGAGTATGAGCAGTTCTTC. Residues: CSRLAGEYEQFF.

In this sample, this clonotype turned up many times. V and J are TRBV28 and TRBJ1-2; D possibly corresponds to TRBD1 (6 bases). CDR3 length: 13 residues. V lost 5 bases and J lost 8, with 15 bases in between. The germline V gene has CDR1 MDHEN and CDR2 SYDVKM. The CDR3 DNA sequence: TGTGCCAGCAGTGCGACAGGTGCCTGGGGCTACACCTTC. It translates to CASSATGAWGYTF.

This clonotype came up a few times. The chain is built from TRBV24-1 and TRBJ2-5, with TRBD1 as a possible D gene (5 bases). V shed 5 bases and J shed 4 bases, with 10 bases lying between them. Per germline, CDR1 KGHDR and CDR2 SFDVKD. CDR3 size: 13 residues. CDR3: CATSGQGGETQYF. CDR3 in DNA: TGTGCCACCAGTGGTCAGGGTGGAGAGACCCAGTACTTC.

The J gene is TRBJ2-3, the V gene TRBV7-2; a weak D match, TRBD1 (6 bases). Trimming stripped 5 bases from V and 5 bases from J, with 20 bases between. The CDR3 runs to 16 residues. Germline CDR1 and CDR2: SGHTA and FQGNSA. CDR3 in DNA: TGTGCCAGCAGCGAACCAGGGGCGCCCCCATTAGATACGCAGTATTTT. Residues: CASSEPGAPPLDTQYF.

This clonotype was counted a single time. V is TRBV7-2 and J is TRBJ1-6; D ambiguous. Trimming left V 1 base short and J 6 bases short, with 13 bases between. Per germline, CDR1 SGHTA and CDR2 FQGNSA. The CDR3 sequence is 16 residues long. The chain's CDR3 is CASSLVSGGINSPLHF. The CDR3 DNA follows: TGTGCCAGCAGCTTAGTGTCAGGAGGGATTAATTCACCCCTCCACTTT.

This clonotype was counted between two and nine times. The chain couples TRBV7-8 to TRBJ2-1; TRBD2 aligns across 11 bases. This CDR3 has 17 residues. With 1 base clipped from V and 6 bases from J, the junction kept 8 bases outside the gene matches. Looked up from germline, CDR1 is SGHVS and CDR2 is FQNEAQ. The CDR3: CASSLGAVAGGLNEQFF. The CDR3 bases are TGTGCCAGCAGCTTAGGAGCCGTAGCGGGGGGGCTCAATGAGCAGTTCTTC.